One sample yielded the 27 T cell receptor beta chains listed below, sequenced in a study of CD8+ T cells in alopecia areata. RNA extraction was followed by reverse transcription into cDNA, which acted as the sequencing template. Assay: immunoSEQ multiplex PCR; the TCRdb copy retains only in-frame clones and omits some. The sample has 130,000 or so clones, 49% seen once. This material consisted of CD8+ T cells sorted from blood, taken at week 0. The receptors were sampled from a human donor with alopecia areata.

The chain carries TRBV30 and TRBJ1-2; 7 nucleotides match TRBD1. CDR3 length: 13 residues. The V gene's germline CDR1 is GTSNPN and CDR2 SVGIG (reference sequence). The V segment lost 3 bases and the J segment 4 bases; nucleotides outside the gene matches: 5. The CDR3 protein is CAWRGGTAYGYTF. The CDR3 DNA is TGTGCCTGGAGAGGAGGGACAGCCTATGGCTACACCTTC. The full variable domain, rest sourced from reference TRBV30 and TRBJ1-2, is SQTIHQWPATLVQPVGSPLSLECTVEGTSNPNLYWYRQAAGRGLQLLFYSVGIGQISSEVPQNLSASRPQDRQFILSSKKLLLSDSGFYLCAWRGGTAYGYTFGSGTRLTVV.

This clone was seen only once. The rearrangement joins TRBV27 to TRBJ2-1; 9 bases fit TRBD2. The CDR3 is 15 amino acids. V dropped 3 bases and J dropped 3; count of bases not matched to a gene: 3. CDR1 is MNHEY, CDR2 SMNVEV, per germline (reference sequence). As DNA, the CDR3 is TGTGCCAGCAGTTTCCTAGCGGGGAGCTACAATGAGCAGTTCTTC. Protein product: CASSFLAGSYNEQFF.

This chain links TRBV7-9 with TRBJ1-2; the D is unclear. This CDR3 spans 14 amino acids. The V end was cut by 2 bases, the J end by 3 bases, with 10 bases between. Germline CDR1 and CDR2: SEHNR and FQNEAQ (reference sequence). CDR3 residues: CASSLLTADYGYTF. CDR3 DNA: TGTGCCAGCAGCTTACTAACAGCAGACTATGGCTACACCTTC.

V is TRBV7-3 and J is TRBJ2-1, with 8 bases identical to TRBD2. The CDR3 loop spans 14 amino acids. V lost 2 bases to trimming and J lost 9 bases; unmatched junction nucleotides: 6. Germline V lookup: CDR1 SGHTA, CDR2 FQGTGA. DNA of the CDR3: TGTGCCAGCAGCTTAGATGCGGGGGGAGTTGAGCAGTTCTTC. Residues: CASSLDAGGVEQFF. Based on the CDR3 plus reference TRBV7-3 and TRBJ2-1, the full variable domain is GAGVSQTPSNKVTEKGKYVELRCDPISGHTALYWYRQSLGQGPEFLIYFQGTGAADDSGLPNDRFFAVRPEGSVSTLKIQRTERGDSAVYLCASSLDAGGVEQFFGPGTRLTVL.

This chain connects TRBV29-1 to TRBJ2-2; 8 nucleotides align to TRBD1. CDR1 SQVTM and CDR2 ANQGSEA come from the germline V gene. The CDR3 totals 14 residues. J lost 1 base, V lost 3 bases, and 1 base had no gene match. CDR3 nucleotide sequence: TGCAGCGTTGAGGGACAGGAGAACACCGGGGAGCTGTTTTTT. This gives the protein CSVEGQENTGELFF.

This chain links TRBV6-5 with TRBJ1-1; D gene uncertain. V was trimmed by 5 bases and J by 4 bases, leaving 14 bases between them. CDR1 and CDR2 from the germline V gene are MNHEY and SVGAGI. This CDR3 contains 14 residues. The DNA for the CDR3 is TGTGCCAGCAGTACCCGGGGAAGCCGCACTGAAGCTTTCTTT. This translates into CASSTRGSRTEAFF.

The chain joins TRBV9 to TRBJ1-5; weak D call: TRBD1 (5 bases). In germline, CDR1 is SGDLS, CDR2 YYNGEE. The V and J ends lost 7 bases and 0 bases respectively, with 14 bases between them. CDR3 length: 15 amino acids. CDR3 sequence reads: CASGGGATSNQPQHF. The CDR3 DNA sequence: TGTGCCAGCGGGGGAGGAGCAACTAGCAATCAGCCCCAGCATTTT. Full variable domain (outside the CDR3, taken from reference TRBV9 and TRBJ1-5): DSGVTQTPKHLITATGQRVTLRCSPRSGDLSVYWYQQSLDQGLQFLIQYYNGEERAKGNILERFSAQQFPDLHSELNLSSLELGDSALYFCASGGGATSNQPQHFGDGTRLSIL.

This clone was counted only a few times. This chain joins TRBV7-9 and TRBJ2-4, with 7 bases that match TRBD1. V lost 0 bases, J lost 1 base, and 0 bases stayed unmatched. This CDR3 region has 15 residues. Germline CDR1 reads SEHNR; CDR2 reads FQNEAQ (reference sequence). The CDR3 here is CASSLAQGAKNIQYF. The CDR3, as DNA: TGTGCCAGCAGCTTAGCACAGGGGGCCAAAAACATTCAGTACTTC. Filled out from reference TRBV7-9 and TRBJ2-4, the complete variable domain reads DTGVSQNPRHKITKRGQNVTFRCDPISEHNRLYWYRQTLGQGPEFLTYFQNEAQLEKSRLLSDRFSAERPKGSFSTLEIQRTEQGDSAMYLCASSLAQGAKNIQYFGAGTRLSVL.

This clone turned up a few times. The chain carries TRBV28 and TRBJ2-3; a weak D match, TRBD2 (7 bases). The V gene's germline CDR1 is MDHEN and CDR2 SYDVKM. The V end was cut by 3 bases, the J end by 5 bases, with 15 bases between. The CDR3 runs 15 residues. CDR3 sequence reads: CASSFVAGEGDTQYF. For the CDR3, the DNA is TGTGCCAGCAGTTTTGTCGCAGGGGAGGGAGATACGCAGTATTTT.

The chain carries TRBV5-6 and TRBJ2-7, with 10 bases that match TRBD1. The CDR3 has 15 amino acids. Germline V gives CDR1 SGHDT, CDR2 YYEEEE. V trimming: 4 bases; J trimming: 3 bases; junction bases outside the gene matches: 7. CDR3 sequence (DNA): TGTGCCAGCAGCATCGGGACAGGGGTCGTCTACGAGCAGTACTTC. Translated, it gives CASSIGTGVVYEQYF.

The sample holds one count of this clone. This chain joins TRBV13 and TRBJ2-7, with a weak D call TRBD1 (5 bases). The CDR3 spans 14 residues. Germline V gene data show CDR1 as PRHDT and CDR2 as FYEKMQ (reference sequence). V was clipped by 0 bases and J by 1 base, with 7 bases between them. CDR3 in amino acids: CASSLGSGSYEQYF. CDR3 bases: TGTGCCAGCAGCTTAGGGTCAGGGTCCTACGAGCAGTACTTC. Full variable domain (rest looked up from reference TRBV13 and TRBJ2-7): AAGVIQSPRHLIKEKRETATLKCYPIPRHDTVYWYQQGPGQDPQFLISFYEKMQSDKGSIPDRFSAQQFSDYHSELNMSSLELGDSALYFCASSLGSGSYEQYFGPGTRLTVT.

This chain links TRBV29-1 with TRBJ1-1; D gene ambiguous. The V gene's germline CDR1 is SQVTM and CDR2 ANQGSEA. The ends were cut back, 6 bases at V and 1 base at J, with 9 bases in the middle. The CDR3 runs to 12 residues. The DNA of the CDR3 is TGCAGCGTCCATGAACCGAACACTGAAGCTTTCTTT. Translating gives CSVHEPNTEAFF.

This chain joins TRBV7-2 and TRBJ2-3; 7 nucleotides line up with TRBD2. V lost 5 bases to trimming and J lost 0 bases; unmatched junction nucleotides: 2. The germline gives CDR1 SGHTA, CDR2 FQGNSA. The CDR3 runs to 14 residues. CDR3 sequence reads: CASSPRGSTDTQYF. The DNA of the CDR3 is TGTGCCAGCAGCCCGCGGGGGAGCACAGATACGCAGTATTTT.

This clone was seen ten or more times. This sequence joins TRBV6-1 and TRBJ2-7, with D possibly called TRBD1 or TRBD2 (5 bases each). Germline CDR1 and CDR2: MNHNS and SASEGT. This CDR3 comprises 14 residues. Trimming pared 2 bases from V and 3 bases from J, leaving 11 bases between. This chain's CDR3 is CASSELGDLYEQYF. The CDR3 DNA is TGTGCCAGCAGTGAATTAGGGGACCTCTACGAGCAGTACTTC.

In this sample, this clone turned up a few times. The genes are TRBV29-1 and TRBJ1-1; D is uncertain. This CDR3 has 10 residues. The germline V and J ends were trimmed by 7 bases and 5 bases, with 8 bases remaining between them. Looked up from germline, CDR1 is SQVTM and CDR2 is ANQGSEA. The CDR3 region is CSAGGTEAFF. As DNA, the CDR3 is TGCAGCGCTGGAGGGACTGAAGCTTTCTTT.

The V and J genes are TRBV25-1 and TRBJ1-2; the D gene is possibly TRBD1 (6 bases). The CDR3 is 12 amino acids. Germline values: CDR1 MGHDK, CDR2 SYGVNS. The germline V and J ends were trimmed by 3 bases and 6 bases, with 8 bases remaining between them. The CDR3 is CASSDEGDGYTF. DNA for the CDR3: TGTGCCAGCAGTGATGAGGGGGATGGCTACACCTTC.

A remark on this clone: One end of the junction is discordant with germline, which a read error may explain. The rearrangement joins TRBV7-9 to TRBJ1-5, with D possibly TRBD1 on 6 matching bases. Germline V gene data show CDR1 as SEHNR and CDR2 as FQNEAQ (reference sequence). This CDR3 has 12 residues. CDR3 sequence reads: CASSLGGQPQHF. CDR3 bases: TGTGCCAGCAGTTTAGGGGGGCAGCCCCAGCATTTT.

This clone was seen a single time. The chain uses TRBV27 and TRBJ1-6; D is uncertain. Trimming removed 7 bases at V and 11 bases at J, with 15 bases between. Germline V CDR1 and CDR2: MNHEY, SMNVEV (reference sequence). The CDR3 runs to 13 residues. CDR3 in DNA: TGTGCCAGCACCTCGCAACTTCGGGCACCCCTCCACTTT. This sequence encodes CASTSQLRAPLHF.

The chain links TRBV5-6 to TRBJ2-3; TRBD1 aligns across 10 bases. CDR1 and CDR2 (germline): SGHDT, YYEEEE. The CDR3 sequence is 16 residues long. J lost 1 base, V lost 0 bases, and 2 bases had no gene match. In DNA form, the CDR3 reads TGTGCCAGCAGCTTGGGGGACAGGGGTGGCACAGATACGCAGTATTTT. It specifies CASSLGDRGGTDTQYF. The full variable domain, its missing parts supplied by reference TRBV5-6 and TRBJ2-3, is DAGVTQSPTHLIKTRGQQVTLRCSPKSGHDTVSWYQQALGQGPQFIFQYYEEEERQRGNFPDRFSGHQFPNYSSELNVNALLLGDSALYLCASSLGDRGGTDTQYFGPGTRLTVL.

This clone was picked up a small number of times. CDR3 bases: TGTGCCAGCAGCTTATCCGATGAGCAGTTCTTC. Protein sequence: CASSLSDEQFF. This chain joins TRBV13 and TRBJ2-1; D gene uncertain. V was shortened by 2 bases and J by 8 bases, with 4 bases between the two germline ends. The CDR3 consists of 11 residues. Germline values: CDR1 PRHDT, CDR2 FYEKMQ (reference sequence).

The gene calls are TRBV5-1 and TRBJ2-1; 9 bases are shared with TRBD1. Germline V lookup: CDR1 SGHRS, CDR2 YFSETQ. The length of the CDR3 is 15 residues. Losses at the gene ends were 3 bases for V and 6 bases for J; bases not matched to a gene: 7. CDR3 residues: CASSYRDRVGNEQFF. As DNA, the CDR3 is TGCGCCAGCAGCTACCGGGACAGGGTTGGCAATGAGCAGTTCTTC. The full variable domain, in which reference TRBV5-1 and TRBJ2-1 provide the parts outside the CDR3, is KAGVTQTPRYLIKTRGQQVTLSCSPISGHRSVSWYQQTPGQGLQFLFEYFSETQRNKGNFPGRFSGRQFSNSRSEMNVSTLELGDSALYLCASSYRDRVGNEQFFGPGTRLTVL.

CDR3 residues: CASSPSGTPEAFF. The CDR3 DNA sequence: TGTGCCAGCAGCCCTTCGGGGACCCCTGAAGCTTTCTTT. J is TRBJ1-1 and V is TRBV13; TRBD1 might be the D (5 bases). CDR1 and CDR2 (germline): PRHDT, FYEKMQ (reference sequence). This CDR3 spans 13 amino acids. Trimming took off 5 bases at V and 6 bases at J, with 13 bases between the two ends.

The CDR3 here is CASSPRHSGANVLTF. CDR3 in DNA: TGCGCCAGCAGCCCGAGACACTCAGGGGCCAACGTCCTGACTTTC. The gene calls are TRBV5-1 and TRBJ2-6; D is undetermined. This CDR3 spans 15 amino acids. V was pared by 4 bases and J by 4 bases, with 12 bases between. CDR1 is SGHRS and CDR2 is YFSETQ in the germline V gene.

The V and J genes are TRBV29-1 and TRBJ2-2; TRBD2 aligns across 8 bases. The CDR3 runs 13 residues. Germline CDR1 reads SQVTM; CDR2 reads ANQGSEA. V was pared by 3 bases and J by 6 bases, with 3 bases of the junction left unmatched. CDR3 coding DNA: TGCAGCGTTGACAGCGGGGGTGCCGGGGAGCTGTTTTTT. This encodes CSVDSGGAGELFF.

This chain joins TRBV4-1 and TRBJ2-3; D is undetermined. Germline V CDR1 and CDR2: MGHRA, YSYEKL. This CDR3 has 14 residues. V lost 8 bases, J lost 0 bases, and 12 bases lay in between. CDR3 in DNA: TGCGCCAGCGGTCCGACAACTAGCACAGATACGCAGTATTTT. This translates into CASGPTTSTDTQYF.

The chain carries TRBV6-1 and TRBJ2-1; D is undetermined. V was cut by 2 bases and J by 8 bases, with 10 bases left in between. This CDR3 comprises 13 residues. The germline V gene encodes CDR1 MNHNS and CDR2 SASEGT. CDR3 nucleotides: TGTGCCAGCAGTGAAATGGCTGGGTATGAGCAGTTCTTC. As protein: CASSEMAGYEQFF.

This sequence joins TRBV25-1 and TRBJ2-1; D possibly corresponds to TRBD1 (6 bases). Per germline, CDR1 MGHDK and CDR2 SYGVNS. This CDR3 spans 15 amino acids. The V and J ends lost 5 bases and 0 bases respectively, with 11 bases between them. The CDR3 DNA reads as TGTGCCAGCAGTCTGGGGGCCCACTCCTACAATGAGCAGTTCTTC. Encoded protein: CASSLGAHSYNEQFF.